This TCR beta chain appears in the sequencing data of a study of beta chain features in type 1 diabetes. This clone was picked up many times. Its antigen is unknown. Sequenced material consisted of expressed TCRB transcripts (all of the isolated RNA was reverse transcribed). Sequenced naive, central memory and regulatory T cell samples produced an average of roughly 3.6 million reads. Sequencing used immunoSEQ multiplex PCR; TCRdb keeps in-frame clones, though not all of them. The sample yields around 340,000 clones, 6.5% to 10% seen once. This CDR3 is 15 amino acids long. With V trimmed by 5 bases and J by 9 bases, 13 bases remained unmatched. Germline V CDR1 and CDR2: SGHNT, YENEEA. Overall study findings and caveats: Patients' naive, central memory and Treg TCRB repertoires seemed closer to one another than those of healthy donors. With patients and controls alike, PCR might favor shorter templates to an equal degree. A definitive answer on HLA type influencing TCRB rearrangement was not reached here.

Sample: central memory CD4+ T cells from blood. The V gene is TRBV11-3, the J gene TRBJ2-1, with 7 bases aligning to TRBD2. The clonotype originates from a woman under 30 in good health. CDR3 protein: CASSRSSGLVGEQFF. The CDR3 DNA reads as TGTGCCAGCAGCCGATCATCAGGACTAGTAGGTGAGCAGTTCTTC.